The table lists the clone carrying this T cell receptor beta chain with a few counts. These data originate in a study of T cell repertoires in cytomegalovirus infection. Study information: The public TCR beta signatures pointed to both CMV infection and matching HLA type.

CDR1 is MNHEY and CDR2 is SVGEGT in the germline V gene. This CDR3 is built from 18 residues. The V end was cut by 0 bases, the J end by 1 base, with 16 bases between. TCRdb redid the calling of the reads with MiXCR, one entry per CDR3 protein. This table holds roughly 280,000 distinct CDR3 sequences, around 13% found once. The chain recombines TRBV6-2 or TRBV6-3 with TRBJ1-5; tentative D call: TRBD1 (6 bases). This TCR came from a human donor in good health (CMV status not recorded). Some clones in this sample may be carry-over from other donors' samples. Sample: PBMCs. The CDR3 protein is CASSYSAGGGMSNQPQHF. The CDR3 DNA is TGTGCCAGCAGTTACTCGGCGGGGGGCGGAATGAGCAATCAGCCCCAGCATTTT.